The 22 T cell receptor beta chains listed next were all sequenced from one sample in a study of blood T cell repertoires in COVID-19 (dated by TCRdb to the early 2020s). Receptor amplification or capture employed the immunoSEQ multiplex PCR assay. TCRdb provides this immuneACCESS table in a form limited to in-frame rearrangements. Some clones are lacking; in checked studies, under half of them reflect an unresolved V gene, and why the rest are absent is not known. The sample profile shows a few hundred thousand clones; 89% of them were found once. The leading ten clones occupy 1% to 1.5% of the sample. Sequencing was done on a sample of peripheral blood. Receptors were obtained from a man aged 35 to 55 with acute or convalescent COVID-19.

The V gene is TRBV6-5, the J gene TRBJ1-4; a weak D match, TRBD1 (5 bases). V dropped 7 bases and J dropped 7 bases, with 16 bases sitting between them. Germline-derived CDR1 and CDR2 are MNHEY and SVGAGI. This CDR3 comprises 14 residues. DNA of the CDR3: TGTGCCAGCACGGCGGGGCGGTGGAGTGAAAAACTGTTTTTT. Encoded protein: CASTAGRWSEKLFF.

The chain recombines TRBV19 with TRBJ2-1; D is perhaps TRBD2 (7 bases). Between the trimmed V and J ends, which lost 1 base and 6 bases, there was a span of 10 bases. Germline V gene lookup returns CDR1 LNHDA and CDR2 SQIVND (reference sequence). The CDR3 totals 14 residues. As DNA, the CDR3 is TGTGCCAGTAGTATAGTGGGGGGGCCCAATGAGCAGTTCTTC. Its protein is CASSIVGGPNEQFF.

The rearrangement joins TRBV27 to TRBJ1-5; 8 positions agree with TRBD1. V shed 5 bases and J 2 bases; nucleotides not matched to a gene: 8. The germline V gene encodes CDR1 MNHEY and CDR2 SMNVEV (reference sequence). There are 16 residues in the CDR3. The CDR3 sequence: CASSGQGALGNQPQHF. The CDR3 coding sequence is TGTGCCAGCAGTGGACAGGGCGCTCTCGGCAATCAGCCCCAGCATTTT.

The V call is TRBV5-4, the J call TRBJ2-7, with D maybe TRBD1 (6 bases). Germline V gene lookup returns CDR1 SGHNT and CDR2 YYREEE (reference sequence). V was shortened by 0 bases and J by 5 bases, with 12 bases between the two germline ends. CDR3 length: 14 residues. The CDR3 sequence is CASSLVHRVNEQYF. For the CDR3, the DNA is TGTGCCAGCAGCTTGGTTCACAGGGTAAACGAGCAGTACTTC.

This rearrangement joins TRBV28 to TRBJ1-2, with D possibly being TRBD1 (5 bases). Trimming took off 2 bases at V and 6 bases at J, with 10 bases between the two ends. This CDR3 has 13 amino acids. The V gene's germline CDR1 is MDHEN and CDR2 SYDVKM. CDR3 bases: TGTGCCAGCAGTTTAAACTGGGGGGATGGCTACACCTTC. This translates into CASSLNWGDGYTF.

V gene TRBV9 combines with J gene TRBJ2-3; 8 nucleotides line up with TRBD2. This CDR3 is 17 amino acids long. The junction had 8 bases not matched to a gene; V was cut back by 0 bases and J by 2 bases. Germline values: CDR1 SGDLS, CDR2 YYNGEE. CDR3 amino acids: CASSVGSAGGNTDTQYF. Written as DNA, the CDR3 is TGTGCCAGCAGCGTAGGATCGGCGGGGGGCAACACAGATACGCAGTATTTT.

This chain uses TRBV5-6 with TRBJ1-6; unclear D gene. Germline-derived CDR1 and CDR2 are SGHDT and YYEEEE. This CDR3 spans 16 amino acids. Trimming shortened V by 3 bases and J by 6 bases, and 16 bases separated the two germline ends. The CDR3 nucleotides are TGTGCCAGCAGCTCCCGACCGGCAGGCGTTAATTCACCCCTCCACTTT. This encodes CASSSRPAGVNSPLHF.

V usage is TRBV6-2 or TRBV6-3 and J usage is TRBJ1-5; D ambiguous. The V gene lost 4 bases and the J gene lost 0 bases, with 4 bases spanning the gap. The CDR3 is 13 residues long. CDR1 and CDR2 (germline): MNHEY, SVGEGT. The CDR3 DNA reads as TGTGCCAGCAGTTTCAGTAGCAATCAGCCCCAGCATTTT. Encoded protein: CASSFSSNQPQHF.

This chain links TRBV7-2 with TRBJ2-7; 7 positions match TRBD1. This CDR3 spans 16 amino acids. CDR1 and CDR2 from the germline V gene are SGHTA and FQGNSA. With 3 bases clipped from V and 3 bases from J, the junction kept 11 bases outside the gene matches. CDR3 sequence reads: CASSLVGGLINYEQYF. The CDR3 nucleotides are TGTGCCAGCAGCTTGGTAGGGGGCCTCATTAACTACGAGCAGTACTTC.

V is TRBV27 and J is TRBJ1-5; 9 nucleotides align to TRBD1. This CDR3 has 16 amino acids. With V trimmed by 5 bases and J by 1 base, 6 bases remained unmatched. The germline V gene encodes CDR1 MNHEY and CDR2 SMNVEV (reference sequence). The CDR3 nucleotides read TGTGCCAGCAGTGCCGGGACAGGGCACAGCAATCAGCCCCAGCATTTT. Its protein is CASSAGTGHSNQPQHF.

This clone was seen only once. The J gene is TRBJ1-4, the V gene TRBV6-2 or TRBV6-3; D perhaps matches TRBD1 (6 bases). Trimming took off 2 bases at V and 9 bases at J, with 10 bases between the two ends. The germline V gene encodes CDR1 MNHEY and CDR2 SVGEGT. The CDR3 sequence is 13 residues long. CDR3 amino acids: CASSYRDRQKLFF. CDR3 coding DNA: TGTGCCAGCAGTTACCGCGACAGGCAAAAACTGTTTTTT.

The chain carries TRBV5-1 and TRBJ1-5; D unresolved. With 0 bases removed from V and 5 bases from J, the gap between germline ends came to 9 bases. CDR3 length: 14 residues. Germline loops: CDR1 SGHRS, CDR2 YFSETQ. The CDR3 here is CASSLGAEDQPQHF. CDR3 DNA sequence: TGCGCCAGCAGCTTGGGAGCGGAGGATCAGCCCCAGCATTTT.

The rearrangement uses TRBV4-2 and TRBJ1-6, with 9 nucleotides matching TRBD1. This CDR3 has 22 amino acids. The germline CDR1 and CDR2 sequences are LGHNA and YNFKEQ. Unmatched junction bases numbered 17, after V lost 1 base and J lost 1 base. The CDR3 nucleotides read TGTGCCAGCAGCCAAGTAAACAGCTGGTTACAGGGGGCAGAGTCCTATAATTCACCCCTCCACTTT. This translates into CASSQVNSWLQGAESYNSPLHF.

This clone was counted between two and nine times. The chain uses TRBV28 and TRBJ1-4, with D unresolved. This CDR3 has 14 residues. Deletions cut 2 bases from V and 2 bases from J, with 6 bases between. CDR1 and CDR2 from the germline V gene are MDHEN and SYDVKM. The CDR3 coding sequence is TGTGCCAGCAGTTTAAGGACTACTAATGAAAAACTGTTTTTT. Amino acid sequence: CASSLRTTNEKLFF.

The chain is built from TRBV25-1 and TRBJ2-7; 9 bases map to TRBD2. The length of the CDR3 is 14 residues. Looked up from germline, CDR1 is MGHDK and CDR2 is SYGVNS. The junction had 7 bases not matched to a gene; V was cut back by 4 bases and J by 6 bases. The CDR3 protein is CASSVTSGLGEQYF. CDR3 nucleotides: TGTGCCAGCAGTGTGACTAGCGGCCTCGGCGAGCAGTACTTC.

This clone was observed a handful of times. This sequence joins TRBV9 and TRBJ2-7, with D possibly TRBD2 on 5 matching bases. The germline V gene encodes CDR1 SGDLS and CDR2 YYNGEE. Trimming removed 3 bases from V and 3 bases from J, with 13 bases in between. This CDR3 is built from 14 residues. The DNA of the CDR3 is TGTGCCAGCAGCGCGACGGGAACCCTCTACGAGCAGTACTTC. It codes for CASSATGTLYEQYF. Filled out from reference TRBV9 and TRBJ2-7, the complete variable domain reads DSGVTQTPKHLITATGQRVTLRCSPRSGDLSVYWYQQSLDQGLQFLIQYYNGEERAKGNILERFSAQQFPDLHSELNLSSLELGDSALYFCASSATGTLYEQYFGPGTRLTVT.

About this clone itself: Germline and junction disagree at one end, which may indicate a read error. The gene calls are TRBV29-1 and TRBJ2-1; 12 bases map to TRBD2. This CDR3 spans 17 amino acids. Germline CDR1 reads SQVTM; CDR2 reads ANQGSEA. CDR3: CSVEGRLAGDFYNEQFF. CDR3 nucleotides: TGCAGCGTAGAAGGGAGACTAGCGGGAGATTTCTACAATGAGCAGTTCTTC.

This clone has more than one count but fewer than ten. The chain couples TRBV9 to TRBJ2-1; 7 bases fit TRBD2. Germline V gives CDR1 SGDLS, CDR2 YYNGEE. V lost 4 bases and J lost 4; bases outside the gene matches: 11. The CDR3 is made up of 16 amino acids. The DNA of the CDR3 is TGTGCCAGCAGCTACCTCGGCCTAGCGGAATACAATGAGCAGTTCTTC. Its translation is CASSYLGLAEYNEQFF.

The chain uses TRBV5-4 and TRBJ2-3, with 11 nucleotides matching TRBD2. CDR3 length: 16 amino acids. V dropped 7 bases and J dropped 2; count of bases not matched to a gene: 9. The germline V gene encodes CDR1 SGHNT and CDR2 YYREEE (reference sequence). Here the CDR3 DNA reads TGTGCCAGCGCCATCGGACTAGCGGGTAACACAGATACGCAGTATTTT. It specifies CASAIGLAGNTDTQYF.

This clone appeared a few times. This chain joins TRBV4-3 and TRBJ2-3; tentative D call: TRBD2 (5 bases). Germline V gives CDR1 LGHNA, CDR2 YSLEER. Trimming cost V 0 bases and J 6 bases, with 19 bases left between them. CDR3 length: 17 residues. The CDR3 loop reads CASSQDGGFRGIDTQYF. The CDR3 DNA reads as TGCGCCAGCAGCCAAGATGGTGGATTTAGAGGGATCGATACGCAGTATTTT.

The chain has TRBV2 and TRBJ1-2; TRBD1 might be the D (6 bases). In germline, CDR1 is SNHLY, CDR2 FYNNEI. Trimming removed 6 bases at V and 3 bases at J, with 11 bases between. The CDR3 length is 13 residues. This CDR3 reads CASSLTGYYGYTF. The CDR3 DNA sequence: TGTGCCAGCAGCCTGACAGGATACTATGGCTACACCTTC.

The V and J genes are TRBV5-1 and TRBJ2-2, with D possibly being TRBD2 (6 bases). This CDR3 comprises 15 residues. The V and J ends lost 4 bases and 4 bases respectively, with 14 bases between them. The V gene's germline CDR1 is SGHRS and CDR2 YFSETQ. The CDR3 coding sequence is TGCGCCAGCAGCCCTATGGAGGGACCCACCGGGGAGCTGTTTTTT. Translated, it gives CASSPMEGPTGELFF.